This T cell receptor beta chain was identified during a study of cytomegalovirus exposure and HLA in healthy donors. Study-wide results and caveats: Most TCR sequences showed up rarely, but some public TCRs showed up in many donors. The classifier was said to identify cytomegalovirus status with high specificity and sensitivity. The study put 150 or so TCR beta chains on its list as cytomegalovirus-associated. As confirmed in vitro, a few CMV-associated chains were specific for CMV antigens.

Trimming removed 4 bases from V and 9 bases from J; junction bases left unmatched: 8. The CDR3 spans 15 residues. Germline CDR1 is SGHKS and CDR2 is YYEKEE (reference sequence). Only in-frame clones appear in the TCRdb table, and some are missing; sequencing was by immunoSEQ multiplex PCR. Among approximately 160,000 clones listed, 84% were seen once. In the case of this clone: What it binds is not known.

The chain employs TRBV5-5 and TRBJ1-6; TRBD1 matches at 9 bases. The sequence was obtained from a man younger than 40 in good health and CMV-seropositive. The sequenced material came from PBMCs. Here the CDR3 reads CASSLGDRDTSPLHF. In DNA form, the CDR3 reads TGTGCCAGCAGCCTTGGGGACAGGGATACTTCACCCCTCCACTTT. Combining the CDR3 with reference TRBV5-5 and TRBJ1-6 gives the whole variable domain DAGVTQSPTHLIKTRGQQVTLRCSPISGHKSVSWYQQVLGQGPQFIFQYYEKEERGRGNFPDRFSARQFPNYSSELNVNALLLGDSALYLCASSLGDRDTSPLHFGNGTRLTVT.